This T cell receptor beta chain appears in the sequencing data of a study of blood T cells in healthy people across ages. Study findings and constraints: Using unsorted PBMCs precluded a conclusive naive versus antigen-experienced comparison.

Comment on this clonotype: Its target is not known.

Primers used in a second PCR of about 7 to 11 cycles were a sample-barcoded 5' primer and a J-beta primer mix. TCRdb called the 5' RACE reads again in MiXCR, with one record for every CDR3 protein. Of 550,000 to 700,000 distinct CDR3 sequences listed, 25% to 30% are singletons. The length of the CDR3 is 14 residues. Per germline, CDR1 SGHTA and CDR2 FQGNSA. The V and J ends lost 1 base and 8 bases respectively, with 14 bases between them. The sample consisted of blood. This chain connects TRBV7-2 to TRBJ1-2; D uncertain. The sequence derives from a woman in her seventies in good health. The CDR3 DNA follows: TGTGCCAGCAGCTTAGGGGTAGGGCGGGGAGGCTACACCTTC. It yields the protein CASSLGVGRGGYTF.